This T cell receptor beta chain originates from a study of T cell clusters in autoimmune cytopenias. TRB was amplified from roughly 250 ng of peripheral blood genomic DNA per sample. Multiplex touch-down PCR amplified TRB using TRB-A and TRB-B pools in one tube. TCRdb reworked the multiplex PCR reads into one entry per CDR3 protein, no DNA. The sample totals around 8,000 distinct CDR3 sequences; its top ten clones hold about 5%. Germline-derived CDR1 and CDR2 are MNHEY and SMNVEV (reference sequence). The CDR3 length is 14 residues. This clonotype is identified as medium-sized from frequency. Its antigen remains unknown. Regarding the study as a whole: The cluster-lack signature was not seen for secondary cytopenia versus chronic lymphocytic leukemia.

Sequencing used peripheral blood. The sequence was obtained from a human donor with an autoimmune cytopenia or autoimmune hepatitis (not recorded which). The J gene is TRBJ2-7, the V gene TRBV27; absent DNA, TCRdb's TRBD1 call cannot be checked. The CDR3 protein is CASSPGVGGREQYF.